This T cell receptor (beta chain) was identified during a study of T cell responses to AZD1222 COVID-19 vaccine. The method was immunoSEQ multiplex PCR; TCRdb's version includes in-frame clones alone and lacks a portion of them. The data show 95,000 to 150,000 clones, over 75% seen once. V lost 0 bases and J lost 2, with 9 bases in between. The length of the CDR3 is 15 residues. CDR1 is SGDLS and CDR2 is YYNGEE in the germline V gene. This material consisted of peripheral blood, taken on day 0 of AZD1222 vaccination. The TCR was taken from an adult in good health. The J gene is TRBJ1-3, the V gene TRBV9, with unresolved D. The CDR3, as DNA: TGTGCCAGCAGCGTAGTGGGAGGAACTGGAAACACCATATATTTT. It translates to CASSVVGGTGNTIYF.